The 21 T cell receptor beta chains below all came from one sample that was sequenced in a study of technical replicates of blood from a handful of donors. Sequencing was performed with immunoSEQ multiplex PCR; in TCRdb, only in-frame clones are kept and a portion is missing. The sample gives tens of thousands of clones, 95% to 96% of which show up once; approximately 0.41% is in the top ten. Sequenced input: T cells isolated from PBMCs. The receptors derive from a human donor in good health.

The V gene is TRBV6-5, the J gene TRBJ2-3; 7 bases map to TRBD1. The CDR3 has 14 residues. The trim removed 9 bases at V and 3 bases at J, leaving 9 bases unmatched. Germline CDR1 MNHEY, CDR2 SVGAGI. The CDR3 DNA is TGTGCCAGACCGGGACAGATAAGGACAGATACGCAGTATTTT. This codes for CARPGQIRTDTQYF.

The chain carries TRBV5-1 and TRBJ2-5; a possible D gene is TRBD1 (6 bases). V lost 1 base and J 4 bases, leaving 11 bases between the germline ends. Germline CDR1 is SGHRS and CDR2 is YFSETQ. CDR3 length: 14 residues. CDR3 loop: CASSLYRVIETQYF. As DNA, the CDR3 is TGCGCCAGCAGCTTGTACAGGGTCATAGAGACCCAGTACTTC.

The V call is TRBV28, the J call TRBJ2-7; tentative D call: TRBD2 (5 bases). The germline CDR1 and CDR2 sequences are MDHEN and SYDVKM. The CDR3 consists of 14 residues. V lost 8 bases, J lost 3 bases, and 17 bases lay in between. DNA for the CDR3: TGTGCCAGCGGACGGGAACAGAGAGTCTACGAGCAGTACTTC. Amino acids: CASGREQRVYEQYF.

This chain uses TRBV4-3 with TRBJ2-1; 9 bases line up with TRBD2. The CDR3 contains 17 residues. After removal of 1 base from V and 2 bases from J, the junction contained 6 bases not matched to a gene. Per the germline V gene, CDR1 is LGHNA and CDR2 is YSLEER. DNA for the CDR3: TGCGCCAGCAGCCAAGCCGTGCTAGCGGGGACCTACAATGAGCAGTTCTTC. Its protein is CASSQAVLAGTYNEQFF.

This clone was seen a handful of times. The V call is TRBV19, the J call TRBJ1-5; 8 bases match TRBD1. Germline lookup yields CDR1 LNHDA and CDR2 SQIVND (reference sequence). V lost 7 bases and J lost 6; bases outside the gene matches: 8. This CDR3 has 14 amino acids. CDR3 nucleotides: TGTGCCAGTACCCCGGACAGGGAGTTTCAGCCCCAGCATTTT. Translated, it gives CASTPDREFQPQHF.

The chain joins TRBV28 to TRBJ1-1; no clear D gene. This CDR3 has 15 residues. Trimming took off 1 base at V and 0 bases at J, with 9 bases between the two ends. Germline values: CDR1 MDHEN, CDR2 SYDVKM. The CDR3 loop is CASSLYAVMNTEAFF. As DNA, the CDR3 is TGTGCCAGCAGTTTATATGCAGTCATGAACACTGAAGCTTTCTTT. Complete variable domain (other parts from reference TRBV28 and TRBJ1-1): DVKVTQSSRYLVKRTGEKVFLECVQDMDHENMFWYRQDPGLGLRLIYFSYDVKMKEKGDIPEGYSVSREKKERFSLILESASTNQTSMYLCASSLYAVMNTEAFFGQGTRLTVV.

This clone was seen only once. The gene calls are TRBV9 and TRBJ2-2, with 9 bases lining up with TRBD2. Germline V gives CDR1 SGDLS, CDR2 YYNGEE. The CDR3 length is 14 residues. Trimming removed 3 bases from V and 4 bases from J; junction bases left unmatched: 1. CDR3: CASSGAGGTGELFF. In DNA, the CDR3 is TGTGCCAGCAGCGGAGCGGGGGGCACCGGGGAGCTGTTTTTT.

Only a few counts were recorded for this clone. The CDR3, as DNA: TGTGCCAGTAGTATGGCCAGGAACTATGGCTACACCTTC. The encoded protein is CASSMARNYGYTF. The chain recombines TRBV19 with TRBJ1-2; D call uncertain. Germline assignment: CDR1 LNHDA and CDR2 SQIVND (reference sequence). The CDR3 covers 13 residues. The V end was cut by 3 bases, the J end by 2 bases, with 7 bases between. Supplemented by reference TRBV19 and TRBJ1-2, the full variable domain reads DGGITQSPKYLFRKEGQNVTLSCEQNLNHDAMYWYRQDPGQGLRLIYYSQIVNDFQKGDIAEGYSVSREKKESFPLTVTSAQKNPTAFYLCASSMARNYGYTFGSGTRLTVV.

V and J are TRBV10-3 and TRBJ1-3; a possible D gene is TRBD1 (6 bases). This CDR3 has 14 residues. The V end lost 2 bases, the J end lost 4 bases, and 9 bases lay between the germline ends. Germline V gene lookup returns CDR1 ENHRY and CDR2 SYGVKD. The CDR3 DNA follows: TGTGCCATCAGTGAGACAGGGAACGGAAACACCATATATTTT. As protein: CAISETGNGNTIYF.

The rearrangement links TRBV13 to TRBJ2-7; tentative D call: TRBD2 (6 bases). The V end was cut by 0 bases, the J end by 6 bases, with 12 bases between. The CDR3 runs 14 residues. Germline V gives CDR1 PRHDT, CDR2 FYEKMQ (reference sequence). CDR3 coding DNA: TGTGCCAGCAGCTTAGGCGCGGGGCCTCCCGAGCAGTACTTC. This codes for CASSLGAGPPEQYF.

Notes on this clone: One end of the junction does not line up with germline, which may come from a read error. The gene calls are TRBV6-1 and TRBJ1-4; the D is unclear. The CDR3 runs to 14 residues. In germline, CDR1 is MNHNS, CDR2 SASEGT. DNA for the CDR3: TGTGCCAGCAGGGAAGGGCGGAATAATGAAAAACTGTTTTTT. Amino acids: CASREGRNNEKLFF.

The chain links TRBV7-8 to TRBJ2-2; tentatively, D is TRBD1 (6 bases). The germline CDR1 and CDR2 sequences are SGHVS and FQNEAQ. Trimming shortened V by 5 bases and J by 2 bases, and 15 bases separated the two germline ends. The CDR3 is made up of 16 amino acids. For the CDR3, the DNA is TGTGCCAGCAGCCAGTCAGAAGGGGGTAACACCGGGGAGCTGTTTTTT. Protein sequence: CASSQSEGGNTGELFF.

The chain couples TRBV9 to TRBJ2-7; D might be TRBD2 (6 bases). Germline-derived CDR1 and CDR2 are SGDLS and YYNGEE. CDR3 size: 16 residues. Deletions cut 0 bases from V and 3 bases from J, with 16 bases between. CDR3 in amino acids: CASSVGGRGLLYEQYF. The CDR3 DNA reads TGTGCCAGCAGCGTAGGTGGTAGGGGACTGCTCTACGAGCAGTACTTC.

J is TRBJ2-7 and V is TRBV11-2; TRBD1 matches 9 bases. CDR1 and CDR2 from the germline V gene are SGHAT and FQNNGV. The CDR3 has 14 amino acids. The junction had 3 bases not matched to a gene; V was cut back by 6 bases and J by 0 bases. The CDR3: CASSNRGHSYEQYF. CDR3 DNA sequence: TGTGCCAGCAGTAACAGGGGGCACTCCTACGAGCAGTACTTC.

The chain joins TRBV29-1 to TRBJ1-1, with 7 bases fitting TRBD1. Per germline, CDR1 SQVTM and CDR2 ANQGSEA. This CDR3 region has 13 residues. V trimming: 5 bases; J trimming: 7 bases; junction bases outside the gene matches: 10. CDR3 sequence reads: CSVYRDSLFEAFF. Written as DNA, the CDR3 is TGCAGCGTTTACCGGGACAGTTTGTTTGAAGCTTTCTTT.

The CDR3 DNA follows: TGCAGTGCTAGAGGAGGAGCTTTCTTT. It encodes CSARGGAFF. This sequence joins TRBV20-1 and TRBJ1-1; no clear D gene. V gave up 1 base and J gave up 10 bases, with 4 bases separating them. CDR1 is DFQATT, CDR2 SNEGSKA, per germline (reference sequence). CDR3 size: 9 residues.

This sequence joins TRBV5-1 and TRBJ2-3, with D tentatively TRBD1 (5 bases). V gave up 0 bases and J gave up 6 bases, with 17 bases separating them. There are 16 residues in the CDR3. Germline V gene data show CDR1 as SGHRS and CDR2 as YFSETQ. CDR3 in DNA: TGCGCCAGCAGCTTGGAGGGGTGGCAGGGTATTGATACGCAGTATTTT. Translated: CASSLEGWQGIDTQYF. The full variable domain, with the rest looked up from reference TRBV5-1 and TRBJ2-3, is KAGVTQTPRYLIKTRGQQVTLSCSPISGHRSVSWYQQTPGQGLQFLFEYFSETQRNKGNFPGRFSGRQFSNSRSEMNVSTLELGDSALYLCASSLEGWQGIDTQYFGPGTRLTVL.

This rearrangement joins TRBV6-5 to TRBJ2-7; 8 positions agree with TRBD2. This CDR3 is 14 amino acids long. CDR1 is MNHEY, CDR2 SVGAGI, per germline. J was trimmed by 0 bases and V by 5 bases; bases with no gene match: 3. In DNA, the CDR3 is TGTGCCAGCAGTCGTAGCGGGATCTCCTACGAGCAGTACTTC. Its translation: CASSRSGISYEQYF.

CDR3 residues: CASGAGELFF. The CDR3 nucleotides are TGTGCCAGCGGAGCCGGGGAGCTGTTTTTT. This chain uses TRBV6-5 with TRBJ2-2; D is uncertain. Trimming cost V 8 bases and J 6 bases, with 4 bases left between them. The CDR3 covers 10 residues. The germline V gene has CDR1 MNHEY and CDR2 SVGAGI.

On this clone: Germline and junction disagree at one end, which may indicate a read error. The chain is built from TRBV14 and TRBJ1-2; no definite D call. The germline V gene has CDR1 SGHDN and CDR2 FVKESK. This CDR3 contains 10 residues. The DNA of the CDR3 is TGTGCCAGCAGCCAAATTACAGCCTACTTC. This sequence encodes CASSQITAYF.

This clone was observed once. The V call is TRBV2, the J call TRBJ2-3, with 10 bases matching TRBD2. The CDR3 has 15 amino acids. Trimming removed 9 bases from V and 3 bases from J; junction bases left unmatched: 9. CDR1 and CDR2 from the germline V gene are SNHLY and FYNNEI. This chain's CDR3 is CASIRGTSETDTQYF. In nucleotides, the CDR3 is TGTGCCAGTATAAGAGGGACTAGCGAGACAGATACGCAGTATTTT.